This TCR beta chain was profiled in a study of T cells in Graves' hyperthyroidism and ophthalmopathy. Overall study findings and caveats: Blood samples included most of the expanded thyroid clonotypes exceeding 0.001.

Germline V gives CDR1 MDHEN, CDR2 SYDVKM. The CDR3 consists of 14 residues. V shed 3 bases and J shed 0 bases, with 5 bases lying between them. At least ten counts were recorded for this clonotype. Its specificity is unknown. Hyperthyroidism was newly diagnosed in patients aged 18 to 65 (duration under 2 months). The investigators amplified TCR beta CDR3 regions from RNA transcripts. When the TCR CDR3 underwent first-round RT-PCR, the HTBI primer set was used. MiXCR was run by TCRdb on the multiplex PCR reads, yielding one entry per CDR3 protein. The data contain 350,000 or so distinct CDR3 sequences, 15% to 20% of them seen just once; the ten biggest clones take up approximately 33%.

This TCR came from a woman aged 25 to 39 with Graves' hyperthyroidism that later progressed to Graves' ophthalmopathy. The sequenced sample was blood. The rearrangement joins TRBV28 to TRBJ1-4; D is unresolved. DNA of the CDR3: TGTGCCAGCAGTTTTTTTGCAACTAATGAAAAACTGTTTTTT. It encodes CASSFFATNEKLFF. Using reference TRBV28 and TRBJ1-4 for the parts outside the CDR3, the full variable domain is DVKVTQSSRYLVKRTGEKVFLECVQDMDHENMFWYRQDPGLGLRLIYFSYDVKMKEKGDIPEGYSVSREKKERFSLILESASTNQTSMYLCASSFFATNEKLFFGSGTQLSVL.